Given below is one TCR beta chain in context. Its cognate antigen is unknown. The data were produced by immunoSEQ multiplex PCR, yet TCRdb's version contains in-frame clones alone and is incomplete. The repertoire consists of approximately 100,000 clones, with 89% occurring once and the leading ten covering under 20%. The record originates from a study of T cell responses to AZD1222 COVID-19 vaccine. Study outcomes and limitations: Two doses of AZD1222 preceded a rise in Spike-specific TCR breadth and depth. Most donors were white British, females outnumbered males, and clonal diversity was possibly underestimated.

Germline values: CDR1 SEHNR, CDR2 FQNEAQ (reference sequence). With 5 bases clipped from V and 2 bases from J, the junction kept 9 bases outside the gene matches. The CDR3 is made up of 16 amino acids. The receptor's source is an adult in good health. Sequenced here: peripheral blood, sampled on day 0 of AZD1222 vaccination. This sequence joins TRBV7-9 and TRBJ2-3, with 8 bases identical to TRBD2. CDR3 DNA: TGTGCCAGCAGCCAGGGACTAGTTAAGATCACAGATACGCAGTATTTT. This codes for CASSQGLVKITDTQYF.